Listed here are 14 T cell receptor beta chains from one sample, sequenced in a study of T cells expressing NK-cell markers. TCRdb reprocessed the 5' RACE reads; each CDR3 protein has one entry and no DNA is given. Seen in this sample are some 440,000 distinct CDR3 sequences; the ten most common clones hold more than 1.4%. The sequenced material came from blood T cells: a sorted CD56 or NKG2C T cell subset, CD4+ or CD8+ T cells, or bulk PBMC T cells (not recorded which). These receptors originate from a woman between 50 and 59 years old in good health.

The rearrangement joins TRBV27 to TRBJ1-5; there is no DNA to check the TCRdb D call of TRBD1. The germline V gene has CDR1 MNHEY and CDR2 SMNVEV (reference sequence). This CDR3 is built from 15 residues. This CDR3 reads CASSHRQGLNQPQHF.

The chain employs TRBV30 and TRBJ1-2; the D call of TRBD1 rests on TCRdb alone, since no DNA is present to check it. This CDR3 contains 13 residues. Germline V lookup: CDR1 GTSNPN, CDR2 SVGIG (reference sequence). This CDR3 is CAWSPGSNYGYTF.

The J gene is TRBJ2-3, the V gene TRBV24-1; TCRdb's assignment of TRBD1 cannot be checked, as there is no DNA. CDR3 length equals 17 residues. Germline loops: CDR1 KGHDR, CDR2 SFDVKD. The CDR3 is CATSDAKPGQGMDTQYF.

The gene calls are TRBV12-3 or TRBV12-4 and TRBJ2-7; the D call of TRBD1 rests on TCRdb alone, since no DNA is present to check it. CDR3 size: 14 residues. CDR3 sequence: CASSFNRGVAEQYF.

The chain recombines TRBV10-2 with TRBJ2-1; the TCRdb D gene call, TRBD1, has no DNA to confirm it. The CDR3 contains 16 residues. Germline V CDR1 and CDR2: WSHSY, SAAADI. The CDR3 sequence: CASARQGVVSYNEQFF.

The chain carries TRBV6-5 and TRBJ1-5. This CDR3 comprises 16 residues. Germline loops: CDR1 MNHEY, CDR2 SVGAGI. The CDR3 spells CASRNEGRQGNQPQHF.

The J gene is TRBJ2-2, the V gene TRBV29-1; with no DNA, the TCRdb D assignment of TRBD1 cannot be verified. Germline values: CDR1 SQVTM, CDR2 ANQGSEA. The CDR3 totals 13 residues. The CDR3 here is CSVSDRNTGELFF.

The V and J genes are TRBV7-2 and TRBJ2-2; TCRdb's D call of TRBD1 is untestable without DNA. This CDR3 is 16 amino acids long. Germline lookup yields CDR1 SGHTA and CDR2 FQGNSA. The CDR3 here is CASSLGTGRNTGELFF.

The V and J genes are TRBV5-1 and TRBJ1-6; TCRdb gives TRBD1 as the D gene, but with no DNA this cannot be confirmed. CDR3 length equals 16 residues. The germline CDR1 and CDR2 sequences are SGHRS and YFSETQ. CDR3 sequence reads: CASSFQTGTGNSPLHF.

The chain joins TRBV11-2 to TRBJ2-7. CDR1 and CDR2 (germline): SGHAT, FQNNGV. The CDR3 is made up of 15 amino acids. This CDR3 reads CASSLASGPAYEQYF.

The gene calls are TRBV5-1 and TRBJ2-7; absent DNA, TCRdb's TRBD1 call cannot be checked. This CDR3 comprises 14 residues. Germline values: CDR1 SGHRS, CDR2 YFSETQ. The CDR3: CASRPTVNSYEQYF.

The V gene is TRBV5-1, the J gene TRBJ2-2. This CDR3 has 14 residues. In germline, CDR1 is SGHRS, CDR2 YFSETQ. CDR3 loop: CASSLERIPGELFF.

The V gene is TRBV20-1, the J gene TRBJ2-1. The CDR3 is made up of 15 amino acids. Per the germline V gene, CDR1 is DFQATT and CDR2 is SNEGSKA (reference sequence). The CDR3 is CSARDHQDLGNEQFF.

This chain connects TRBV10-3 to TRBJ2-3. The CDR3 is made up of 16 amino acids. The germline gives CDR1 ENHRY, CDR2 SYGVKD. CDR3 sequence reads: CAISVGGELSTDTQYF.